Below are 15 T cell receptor beta chains sequenced from a single sample in a study of Graves' ophthalmopathy and Graves' hyperthyroidism. Amplification of TCR beta CDR3 regions used RNA transcripts. RT-PCR was first run with HTBI primers, then multiplex PCR in a second round. TCRdb used MiXCR to reprocess the multiplex PCR reads, holding one entry per CDR3 protein. This table has about 740,000 distinct CDR3 sequences, roughly two fifths appearing once. Sample: peripheral blood. The receptors stem from an adult man with Graves' ophthalmopathy.

The sample holds many counts of this clonotype. The V call is TRBV29-1, the J call TRBJ1-1, with TRBD1 as a possible D gene (6 bases). From germline, CDR1 is SQVTM and CDR2 ANQGSEA. There are 14 residues in the CDR3. V shed 3 bases and J shed 8 bases, with 19 bases lying between them. CDR3 nucleotides: TGCAGCGTTGAGGGGGGCGCAAGCCTATCAGAAGCTTTCTTT. Its protein product is CSVEGGASLSEAFF. The full variable domain, completed using reference TRBV29-1 and TRBJ1-1, is SAVISQKPSRDICQRGTSLTIQCQVDSQVTMMFWYRQQPGQSLTLIATANQGSEATYESGFVIDKFPISRPNLTFSTLTVSNMSPEDSSIYLCSVEGGASLSEAFFGQGTRLTVV.

This sequence joins TRBV20-1 and TRBJ1-4; tentatively, D is TRBD1 (5 bases). The germline V gene has CDR1 DFQATT and CDR2 SNEGSKA (reference sequence). Trimming took off 5 bases at V and 8 bases at J, with 21 bases between the two ends. This CDR3 is built from 15 residues. In DNA, the CDR3 is TGCAGTGCTCCGGAAATAGGTGGGGCGGGGGAAAAACTGTTTTTT. This translates into CSAPEIGGAGEKLFF.

This clonotype came up once. The chain uses TRBV20-1 and TRBJ1-4; 7 bases agree with TRBD1. This CDR3 is built from 13 residues. Germline V gene sequence: CDR1 DFQATT, CDR2 SNEGSKA (reference sequence). J was trimmed by 6 bases and V by 4 bases; bases with no gene match: 5. Here the CDR3 reads CSATTDRDEKLFF. CDR3 nucleotides: TGCAGTGCTACTACCGACAGGGATGAAAAACTGTTTTTT.

In this sample, this clonotype turned up a few times. The V call is TRBV20-1, the J call TRBJ2-7; maybe TRBD2 (5 bases). Trimming took off 2 bases at V and 3 bases at J, with 14 bases between the two ends. Germline V CDR1 and CDR2: DFQATT, SNEGSKA (reference sequence). The CDR3 runs 14 residues. The CDR3 is CSARSLRGFYEQYF. CDR3 nucleotides: TGCAGTGCTAGAAGTCTGAGAGGGTTCTACGAGCAGTACTTC.

The chain uses TRBV7-3 and TRBJ2-5, with D unclear. CDR3 length: 14 residues. V gave up 0 bases and J gave up 5 bases, with 10 bases separating them. The V gene's germline CDR1 is SGHTA and CDR2 FQGTGA. CDR3 nucleotides: TGTGCCAGCAGCTTAACTCCGACGGCGGAGACCCAGTACTTC. Encoded protein: CASSLTPTAETQYF. Full variable domain (outside the CDR3, taken from reference TRBV7-3 and TRBJ2-5): GAGVSQTPSNKVTEKGKYVELRCDPISGHTALYWYRQSLGQGPEFLIYFQGTGAADDSGLPNDRFFAVRPEGSVSTLKIQRTERGDSAVYLCASSLTPTAETQYFGPGTRLLVL.

The J gene is TRBJ2-2, the V gene TRBV7-8; 8 bases line up with TRBD1. Germline CDR1 is SGHVS and CDR2 is FQNEAQ. The CDR3 totals 15 residues. Losses at the gene ends were 5 bases for V and 4 bases for J; bases not matched to a gene: 6. Here the CDR3 reads CASSVRTGITGELFF. CDR3 nucleotide sequence: TGTGCCAGCAGCGTCCGGACAGGGATCACCGGGGAGCTGTTTTTT.

Notes on this clonotype: This may be a read error, as it is one base from a much larger clone. The chain recombines TRBV29-1 with TRBJ2-7; D is perhaps TRBD1 (6 bases). The CDR3 spans 11 residues. Deletions cut 3 bases from V and 9 bases from J, with 12 bases between. Germline CDR1 SQVTM, CDR2 ANQGSEA. The CDR3 nucleotides read TGCAGCGTTGAGTCAGGGGACGGGCAGTACTTC. Translated: CSVESGDGQYF.

The chain joins TRBV2 to TRBJ1-2, with 7 positions matching TRBD1. Trimming removed 6 bases from V and 4 bases from J; junction bases left unmatched: 11. This CDR3 is built from 15 residues. Per the germline V gene, CDR1 is SNHLY and CDR2 is FYNNEI. The CDR3 protein is CASRRRDSFSYGYTF. The CDR3 DNA follows: TGTGCCAGCAGACGCCGGGACAGTTTCTCCTATGGCTACACCTTC.

The rearrangement joins TRBV14 to TRBJ2-7; the D gene could be TRBD1 or TRBD2 (7 bases each). The V and J ends lost 3 bases and 4 bases respectively, with 19 bases between them. The CDR3 covers 16 residues. Looked up from germline, CDR1 is SGHDN and CDR2 is FVKESK. CDR3 coding DNA: TGTGCCAGCAGCCATCGTCAGCGGGACAGCTTATACGAGCAGTACTTC. Amino acids: CASSHRQRDSLYEQYF.

Concerning this clonotype itself: At one of its ends the junction is not consistent with the germline gene, which may arise from a read error. The genes are TRBV2 and TRBJ2-1; D is perhaps TRBD2 (6 bases). From germline, CDR1 is SNHLY and CDR2 FYNNEI. This CDR3 is 13 amino acids long. This CDR3 is CASIERERWEQFF. The CDR3 DNA is TGTGCCAGCATTGAACGGGAGAGATGGGAGCAGTTCTTC.

V usage is TRBV5-1 and J usage is TRBJ1-5, with 7 bases aligning to TRBD1. The CDR3 has 15 residues. V trimming: 1 base; J trimming: 3 bases; junction bases outside the gene matches: 4. CDR1 is SGHRS, CDR2 YFSETQ, per germline. CDR3 sequence reads: CASSLSGQNNQPQHF. CDR3 DNA: TGCGCCAGCAGCTTGTCGGGACAGAACAATCAGCCCCAGCATTTT.

This chain uses TRBV20-1 with TRBJ1-6, with D perhaps matching TRBD1 (5 bases). The germline V gene has CDR1 DFQATT and CDR2 SNEGSKA (reference sequence). Trimming pared 0 bases from V and 10 bases from J, leaving 7 bases between. This CDR3 contains 12 residues. DNA of the CDR3: TGCAGTGCTAGAGACAGGGAATCACCCCTCCACTTT. The encoded protein is CSARDRESPLHF.

This clonotype was recorded many times. This chain links TRBV7-3 with TRBJ1-2, with a weak D call TRBD1 (5 bases). V dropped 4 bases and J dropped 8 bases, with 14 bases sitting between them. In germline, CDR1 is SGHTA, CDR2 FQGTGA. The CDR3 contains 13 residues. CDR3 amino acids: CASSSGPDGGYTF. The CDR3, as DNA: TGTGCCAGCAGCTCGGGACCTGACGGGGGCTACACCTTC.

This clonotype was counted at least ten times. V gene TRBV10-2 combines with J gene TRBJ2-7; 8 nucleotides match TRBD1. Germline CDR1 reads WSHSY; CDR2 reads SAAADI. This CDR3 region has 14 residues. J lost 3 bases, V lost 3 bases, and 4 bases had no gene match. The CDR3 nucleotides are TGCGCCAGCAGTGAAGCCGGGACAGGCTACGAGCAGTACTTC. The encoded protein is CASSEAGTGYEQYF.

The V gene is TRBV20-1, the J gene TRBJ2-7; D might be TRBD2 (5 bases). Trimming removed 3 bases at V and 5 bases at J, with 5 bases between. This CDR3 contains 10 residues. Germline assignment: CDR1 DFQATT and CDR2 SNEGSKA (reference sequence). The CDR3 region has the DNA TGCAGTGCTAGGAGGGACGAGCAGTACTTC. This encodes CSARRDEQYF.